The 3 T cell receptor beta chains below were found in one sample sequenced in a study of shared clonotypes between healthy human individuals. Profiled with immunoSEQ multiplex PCR; TCRdb holds only in-frame clones, not every one. The sample comprises about 2.1 million clones, approximately 94% of which are singletons, and about 1.8% rests with the top ten. The naive CD8 subset, CD45RO-negative cells positively selected for CCR7, excluded terminally differentiated effector memory CD45RA+ cells. Sequencing was performed on naive CD8+ T cells from PBMCs. These receptors were collected from a man between 18 and 29 years old in good health. Some clones in this sample may be carry-over from other donors' samples.

In this sample, this clone turned up a few times. The V and J genes are TRBV9 and TRBJ1-1; D is unresolved. The CDR3 is 15 amino acids. Germline V CDR1 and CDR2: SGDLS, YYNGEE. The V end lost 4 bases, the J end lost 3 bases, and 16 bases lay between the germline ends. CDR3 nucleotide sequence: TGTGCCAGCAGCATCAAGGGCATGGAGTACACTGAAGCTTTCTTT. Translated, it gives CASSIKGMEYTEAFF.

This clone appeared a single time. V is TRBV27 and J is TRBJ2-3, with D maybe TRBD1 (5 bases). Trimming left V 5 bases short and J 5 bases short, with 17 bases between. The CDR3 has 15 amino acids. Germline CDR1 MNHEY, CDR2 SMNVEV (reference sequence). CDR3 sequence: CASSLQGSWGDTQYF. The CDR3 coding sequence is TGTGCCAGCAGTCTCCAGGGATCTTGGGGAGATACGCAGTATTTT.

The rearrangement links TRBV29-1 to TRBJ2-3, with a tentative D call TRBD2 (5 bases). V lost 7 bases to trimming and J lost 0 bases, with 17 bases between them. Germline lookup yields CDR1 SQVTM and CDR2 ANQGSEA. CDR3 length: 15 residues. CDR3 protein: CSAQESSGSTDTQYF. The CDR3 coding sequence is TGCAGCGCCCAGGAATCCAGCGGAAGCACAGATACGCAGTATTTT.